The 5 T cell receptor beta chains below all came from one sample that was sequenced in a study of blood T cell repertoires in COVID-19. Sequenced by immunoSEQ multiplex PCR; TCRdb stores in-frame clones only, minus some. The data show some 320,000 clones, around 89% seen once. The specimen was peripheral blood. These receptor sequences come from a woman aged 25 to 39 who had recovered from COVID-19.

This clone was detected once. The chain uses TRBV2 and TRBJ2-5; TRBD2 agrees at 8 bases. Germline trimming cut 9 bases from V and 4 bases from J; bases unmatched to any gene: 7. The CDR3 length is 13 residues. From germline, CDR1 is SNHLY and CDR2 FYNNEI. For the CDR3, the DNA is TGTGCCAGGCCGGGACTAGTGGGAGAGACCCAGTACTTC. Its translation is CARPGLVGETQYF.

This chain uses TRBV20-1 with TRBJ2-2, with 7 bases that match TRBD2. The length of the CDR3 is 12 residues. V dropped 3 bases and J dropped 6; count of bases not matched to a gene: 1. Germline CDR1 reads DFQATT; CDR2 reads SNEGSKA (reference sequence). Written as DNA, the CDR3 is TGCAGTGCTAGTCGGGGGGCCGGGGAGCTGTTTTTT. Amino acid sequence: CSASRGAGELFF.

The genes are TRBV6-5 and TRBJ1-2, with a possible D match to TRBD1 (5 bases). This CDR3 comprises 13 residues. The ends were cut back, 6 bases at V and 1 base at J, with 9 bases in the middle. Germline CDR1 MNHEY, CDR2 SVGAGI. The CDR3 sequence is CASRPGLNYGYTF. The CDR3 nucleotides read TGTGCCAGCAGGCCAGGGCTTAACTATGGCTACACCTTC.

This clone has only a few counts. The chain has TRBV28 and TRBJ1-4; D ambiguous. CDR1 and CDR2 (germline): MDHEN, SYDVKM. The germline V and J ends were trimmed by 3 bases and 7 bases, with 6 bases remaining between them. This CDR3 region has 12 residues. In DNA, the CDR3 is TGTGCCAGCAGTTTGTGGGCTGAAAAACTGTTTTTT. Residues: CASSLWAEKLFF.

The chain is built from TRBV27 and TRBJ2-3, with D possibly matching TRBD1 (6 bases). V was trimmed by 6 bases and J by 3 bases, leaving 10 bases between them. The CDR3 length is 13 residues. CDR1 and CDR2 from the germline V gene are MNHEY and SMNVEV (reference sequence). The CDR3: CASRIGTTDTQYF. DNA of the CDR3: TGTGCCAGCAGAATCGGGACAACAGATACGCAGTATTTT.